This T cell receptor beta chain is from a study of blood T cells in healthy people across ages. Study-wide points: Changes in expanded clonotypes were possibly confounded, as the CMV status of donors was unknown.

A J-beta primer mix and a sample-barcoded 5' primer were used in a second PCR of about 6 to 12 cycles. Sequencing of every sample gave 3 million or more CDR3-containing paired-end reads. TCRdb re-derived calls from the 5' RACE reads in MiXCR, one entry per CDR3 protein. The sample has 1 million or so distinct CDR3 sequences, roughly 24% seen once; the top ten hold about 0.69%. In regard to this clonotype: Its target is unknown.

In addition, the sample was reused for a study of T cells of mothers and their children. That source adds: Reads obtained per mother exceeded 9 million TCR beta CDR3 reads, with roughly 3.1 million obtained per child. Overlap measured in related mother-child pairs was slightly, non-significantly higher than in unrelated pairs.

Sequencing was done on a sample of blood. This TCR came from a girl between 2 and 10 years old in good health.

DNA of the CDR3: TGTGCCACCAGTGATTTCCCGAATATCGATACGCAGTATTTT. Residues: CATSDFPNIDTQYF. The rearrangement uses TRBV24-1 and TRBJ2-3; D is uncertain. In germline, CDR1 is KGHDR, CDR2 SFDVKD. Trimming pared 1 base from V and 6 bases from J, leaving 10 bases between. The CDR3 consists of 14 residues.